This TCR beta chain is drawn from a study of cytomegalovirus exposure and HLA in healthy donors (dated by TCRdb to 2016 to 2017). A note on the overall study: A later analysis indicated that the 90 to 150 validation repertoires were generated on the platform also employed for the roughly 720 repertoires of the first cohort. The study aimed to test whether cataloging public T cell receptors could reveal signatures of past pathogen exposure. Besides the first cohort of around 700 subjects, a separate validation cohort made up of 120 different subjects was used. To predict cytomegalovirus infection status, the study combined high-throughput TCR immunosequencing, statistical association of individual TCRs with disease status, and machine learning.

On the study overall, not on this receptor specifically: Of the cluster scores, around 95% were above 0 in a later analysis, which found that TCRs clustered in the first cohort also tended to co-occur in the 120 validation repertoires. In vitro tests confirmed that a few of the cytomegalovirus-associated TCR beta chains recognize cytomegalovirus antigens. The validation cohort had no HLA typing available for a later analysis, so co-occurrence within that cohort was assessed over all 130 or so repertoires. In the study, some 180 TCR beta chains were listed as associated with cytomegalovirus. Most TCR sequences were seen in very few donors, while some public TCRs were found in many individuals. It was suggested by the authors that the approach could potentially be generalized to other disease states and immunological phenotypes. The classifier was reported to diagnose cytomegalovirus status with high specificity and sensitivity in both the original and validation cohorts.

Remarks on this clone: What this receptor recognizes is not known. Base qualities are missing; no much larger clone stands one base away.

The library relied on the immunoSEQ multiplex PCR assay. Regarding the original processing steps: A statistical classification framework was built to diagnose cytomegalovirus status from the catalog of TCR beta chain sequences. TCRdb took over this immuneACCESS table, retaining in-frame rearrangements with V and J assigned. Such tables are incomplete; in checked studies, under half of the missing clones stem from an unresolved V gene, and the remainder is unexplained. V and J calls and clone size are as listed in that table; D and trimming were resolved from the DNA. The sample table lists over 100,000 clones, over 75% of them with a count of one. Just under 6.5% of the sample rests with the top ten. V trim: 1 base; J trim: 7 bases; unmatched bases: 6. From a lookup of the germline V gene, CDR1 and CDR2 are LGHNA and YSLEER. Measured from the cysteine to the phenylalanine, the CDR3 is 15 residues long. This entry keeps only the CDR3 DNA: 45 bases, framed from base 1.

Separate from the approximately 700-subject first cohort, the validation cohort of some 130 subjects was the group to which the donors belonged. Rearrangement joined TRBV4-3 to TRBJ2-7; 11 nucleotides in the junction match TRBD2. Source material: PBMCs. This sequence originates from a woman aged 18-30 years in good health and CMV-seropositive. The CDR3 protein sequence reads: CASSQVLAGVREQYF. The nucleotide sequence reads TGCGCCAGCAGCCAAGTACTAGCGGGAGTGAGGGAGCAGTACTTC.